These 5 T cell receptor beta chains originate from one sample sequenced in a study of blood T cell repertoires in COVID-19. The assay was immunoSEQ multiplex PCR, and TCRdb's table has in-frame clones only and misses some. The sample yields 150,000 to 200,000 clones, roughly 85% seen once. The sample comprised PBMCs or T cells enriched from blood (not recorded which). The receptor set was obtained from a man between 40 and 49 years old who had recovered from COVID-19.

The chain combines TRBV27 with TRBJ2-7; D may be TRBD1 (6 bases). Germline V gives CDR1 MNHEY, CDR2 SMNVEV (reference sequence). Trimming took off 2 bases at V and 7 bases at J, with 12 bases between the two ends. This CDR3 spans 13 amino acids. In DNA form, the CDR3 reads TGTGCCAGCAGTTTAGGGGGCCCGGGGGAGCAGTACTTC. This encodes CASSLGGPGEQYF.

V usage is TRBV5-3 and J usage is TRBJ2-2; 8 positions agree with TRBD1. TRBV5-3 is reported as an ORF; its role is uncertain. V trimming: 4 bases; J trimming: 5 bases; junction bases outside the gene matches: 13. This CDR3 has 17 residues. The CDR3 coding sequence is TGTGCCAGAAGCCAAGGACAGGGCGATTTGTCTACCGGGGAGCTGTTTTTT. Protein product: CARSQGQGDLSTGELFF.

This chain uses TRBV14 with TRBJ1-2; 7 nucleotides match TRBD1. CDR3 size: 15 residues. V lost 1 base and J lost 4; bases outside the gene matches: 6. Germline V gene lookup returns CDR1 SGHDN and CDR2 FVKESK. CDR3 bases: TGTGCCAGCAGCCAAGTTAGTCAGGGGGGCTATGGCTACACCTTC. It is translated as CASSQVSQGGYGYTF. Complete variable domain (other parts from reference TRBV14 and TRBJ1-2): EAGVTQFPSHSVIEKGQTVTLRCDPISGHDNLYWYRRVMGKEIKFLLHFVKESKQDESGMPNNRFLAERTGGTYSTLKVQPAELEDSGVYFCASSQVSQGGYGYTFGSGTRLTVV.

In its sample, this clone was seen a few times. The genes are TRBV14 and TRBJ2-7; 13 bases map to TRBD2. Germline trimming cut 3 bases from V and 2 bases from J; bases unmatched to any gene: 19. There are 21 residues in the CDR3. Looked up from germline, CDR1 is SGHDN and CDR2 is FVKESK. The CDR3 is CASSQAIRRTSGSEGTYEQYF. The CDR3 DNA reads as TGTGCCAGCAGCCAGGCTATAAGACGGACTAGCGGGAGCGAGGGAACCTACGAGCAGTACTTC. The full variable domain, completed using reference TRBV14 and TRBJ2-7, is EAGVTQFPSHSVIEKGQTVTLRCDPISGHDNLYWYRRVMGKEIKFLLHFVKESKQDESGMPNNRFLAERTGGTYSTLKVQPAELEDSGVYFCASSQAIRRTSGSEGTYEQYFGPGTRLTVT.

The V gene is TRBV19, the J gene TRBJ1-2; D perhaps matches TRBD1 (5 bases). CDR1 is LNHDA, CDR2 SQIVND, per germline (reference sequence). This CDR3 has 15 amino acids. V was cut by 0 bases and J by 7 bases, with 15 bases left in between. The CDR3 loop reads CASSIDLLATGGYTF. The CDR3 DNA reads as TGTGCCAGTAGTATAGATCTCCTGGCTACAGGTGGCTACACCTTC.